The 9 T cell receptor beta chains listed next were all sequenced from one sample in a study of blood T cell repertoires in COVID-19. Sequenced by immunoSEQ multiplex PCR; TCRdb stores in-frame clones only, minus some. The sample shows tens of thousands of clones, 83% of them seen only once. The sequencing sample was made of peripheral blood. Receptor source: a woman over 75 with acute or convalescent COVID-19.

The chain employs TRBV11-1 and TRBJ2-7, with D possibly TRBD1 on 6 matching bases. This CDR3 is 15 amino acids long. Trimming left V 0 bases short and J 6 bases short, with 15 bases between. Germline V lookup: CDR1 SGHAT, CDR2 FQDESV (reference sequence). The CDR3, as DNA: TGTGCCAGCAGCTTAGCAGGTCCAGGGGTTAGCGAGCAGTACTTC. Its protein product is CASSLAGPGVSEQYF.

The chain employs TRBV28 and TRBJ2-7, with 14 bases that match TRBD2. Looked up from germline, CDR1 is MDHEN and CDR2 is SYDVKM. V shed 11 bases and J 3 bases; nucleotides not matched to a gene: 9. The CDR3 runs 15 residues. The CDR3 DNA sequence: TGTGCCTCTTCCGGGACTAGCGGGAGCAACTACGAGCAGTACTTC. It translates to CASSGTSGSNYEQYF.

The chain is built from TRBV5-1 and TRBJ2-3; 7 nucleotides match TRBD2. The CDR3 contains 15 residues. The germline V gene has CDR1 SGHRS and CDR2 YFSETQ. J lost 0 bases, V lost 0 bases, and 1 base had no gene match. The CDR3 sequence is CASSLVGRSTDTQYF. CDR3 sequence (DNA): TGCGCCAGCAGCTTGGTCGGGAGGAGCACAGATACGCAGTATTTT.

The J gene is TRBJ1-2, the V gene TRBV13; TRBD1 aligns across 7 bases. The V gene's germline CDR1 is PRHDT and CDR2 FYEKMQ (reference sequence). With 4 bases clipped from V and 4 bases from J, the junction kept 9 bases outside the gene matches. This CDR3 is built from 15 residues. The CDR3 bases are TGTGCCAGCAGCTACAACAGGGGCGTTAGCTATGGCTACACCTTC. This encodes CASSYNRGVSYGYTF.

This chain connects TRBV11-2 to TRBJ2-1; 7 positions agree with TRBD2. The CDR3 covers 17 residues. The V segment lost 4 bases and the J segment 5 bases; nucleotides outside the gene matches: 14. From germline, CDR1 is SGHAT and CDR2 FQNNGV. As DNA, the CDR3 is TGTGCCAGCAGCTCAATCGGGGCGGGAGATCGGAACAATGAGCAGTTCTTC. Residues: CASSSIGAGDRNNEQFF.

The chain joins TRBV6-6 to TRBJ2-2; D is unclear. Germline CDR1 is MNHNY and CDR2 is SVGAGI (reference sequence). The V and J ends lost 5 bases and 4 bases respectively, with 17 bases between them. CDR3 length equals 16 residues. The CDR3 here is CASSTPVARGTGELFF. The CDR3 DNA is TGTGCCAGCAGTACCCCTGTGGCTCGCGGCACCGGGGAGCTGTTTTTT.

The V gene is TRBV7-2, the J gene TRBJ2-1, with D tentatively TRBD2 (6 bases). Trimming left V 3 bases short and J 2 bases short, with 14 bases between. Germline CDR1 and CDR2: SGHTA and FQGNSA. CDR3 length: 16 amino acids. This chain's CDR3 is CASSLEGRMTYNEQFF. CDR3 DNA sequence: TGTGCCAGCAGCTTGGAGGGGCGAATGACCTACAATGAGCAGTTCTTC.

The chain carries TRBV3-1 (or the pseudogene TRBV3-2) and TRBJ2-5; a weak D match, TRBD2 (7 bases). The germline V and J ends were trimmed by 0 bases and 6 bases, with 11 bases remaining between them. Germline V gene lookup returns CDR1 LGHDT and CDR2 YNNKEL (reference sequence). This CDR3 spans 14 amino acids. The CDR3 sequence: CASSQEGGGKTQYF. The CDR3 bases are TGTGCCAGCAGCCAAGAAGGGGGGGGCAAGACCCAGTACTTC.

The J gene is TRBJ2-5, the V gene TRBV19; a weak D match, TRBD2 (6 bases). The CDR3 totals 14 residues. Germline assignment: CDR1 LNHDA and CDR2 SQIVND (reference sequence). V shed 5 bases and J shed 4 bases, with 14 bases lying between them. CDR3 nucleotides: TGTGCCAGTAGTGGCGGGGCCGGCCGAGAGACCCAGTACTTC. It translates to CASSGGAGRETQYF.